The clone carrying this T cell receptor (beta chain) was seen a few times. Its antigen remains unknown. Documented time point: week 23, last vaccination. What each vaccine dose contained was 300 ug of mutant IDH1 20-mer peptide, accompanied by topical imiquimod. Patients carried new grade 3 or 4 IDH1-mutant astrocytomas lacking nuclear ATRX. Repertoires were generated with immunoSEQ multiplex PCR, while TCRdb's copy carries only in-frame clones and drops some. The sample carries around 78,000 clones, roughly 85% recorded once. This entry belongs to a study of a mutant IDH1 vaccine in newly diagnosed glioma. Overall study context: Initiation of the vaccine course occurred 4-6 weeks after radiotherapy alone, or alongside temozolomide cycles. Males made up about 62% and females approximately 38% of treated patients, whose mean age was approximately 41 years. General study findings and limits: Seemingly, top peripheral T cell clonotype changes bore no relation to pseudoprogression.

V gave up 5 bases and J gave up 2 bases; unmatched junction bases: 10. Looked up from germline, CDR1 is SGHTA and CDR2 is FQGNSA. This CDR3 is built from 16 residues. Source: PBMCs, taken from a glioma patient whose treatment included an IDH1 peptide vaccine. The receptor was isolated from a man in his thirties or forties with glioma. Some clones in this sample may be carry-over from other donors' samples. The rearrangement links TRBV7-2 to TRBJ2-3, with 7 nucleotides matching TRBD2. The DNA of the CDR3 is TGTGCCAGCAGCCTAACGGGACTACGAATCACAGATACGCAGTATTTT. It is translated as CASSLTGLRITDTQYF.